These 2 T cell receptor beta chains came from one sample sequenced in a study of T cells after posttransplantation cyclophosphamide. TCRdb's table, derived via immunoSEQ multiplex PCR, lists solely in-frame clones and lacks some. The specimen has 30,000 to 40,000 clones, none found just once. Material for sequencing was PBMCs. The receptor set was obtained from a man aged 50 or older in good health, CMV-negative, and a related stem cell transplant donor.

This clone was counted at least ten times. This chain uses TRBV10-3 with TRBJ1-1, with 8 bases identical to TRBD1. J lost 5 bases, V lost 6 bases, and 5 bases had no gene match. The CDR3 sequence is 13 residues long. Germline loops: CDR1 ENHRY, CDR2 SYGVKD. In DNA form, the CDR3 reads TGTGCCATCAGCGCGACAGGGGAGACTGAAGCTTTCTTT. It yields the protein CAISATGETEAFF.

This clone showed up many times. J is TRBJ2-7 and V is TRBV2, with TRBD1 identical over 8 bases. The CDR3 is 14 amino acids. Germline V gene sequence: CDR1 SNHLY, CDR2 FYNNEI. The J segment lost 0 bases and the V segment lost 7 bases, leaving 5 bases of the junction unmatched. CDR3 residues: CASMGTGSSYEQYF. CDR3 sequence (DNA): TGTGCCAGCATGGGGACAGGAAGCTCCTACGAGCAGTACTTC.